This T cell receptor beta chain was recovered during a study of monozygotic twins with inflammatory bowel disease. Germline CDR1 MNHEY, CDR2 SMNVEV (reference sequence). CDR3 length: 14 amino acids. Study outcomes and limitations: Discordant twins had repertoire similarity that did not differ from that of concordant twins, possibly from limited power. Especially with disease activity, IBD patients had fewer clonotypes in common with others than healthy twins did.

As to this clonotype: The antigen is undetermined.

TCRdb reprocessed the 5' RACE reads; each CDR3 protein has one entry and no DNA is given. This repertoire includes fewer than 350,000 distinct CDR3 sequences. The specimen sequenced was blood. This sequence was found in a human donor with ulcerative colitis or Crohn's disease, or a healthy co-twin of an affected twin (not recorded which). The chain joins TRBV27 to TRBJ2-4; TCRdb reports TRBD1, a call that lacks DNA to check it against. The chain's CDR3 is CASSSPRESNIQYF.